This TCR beta chain emerged from a study of shared clonotypes between healthy human individuals. Background on the study: CD4 naive cells filled three plates per donor, CD4 memory three, CD8 naive two and CD8 memory one.

Turning to this clone: Antigen: not known.

Study outcomes and limitations: The study drew on few donors, limiting represented genetic and exposure-history diversity. Expectations were that clonotype sharing among donors would be affected by sequencing depth. Naive CD4 clonotypes were shared across a handful of donors at around 5.4%.

Profiled with immunoSEQ multiplex PCR; TCRdb holds only in-frame clones, not every one. Of fewer than 3 million clones listed, about nine tenths are singletons. Germline V CDR1 and CDR2: SGDLS, YYNGEE. V shed 4 bases and J 6 bases; nucleotides not matched to a gene: 3. The CDR3 loop spans 14 amino acids. The sequenced material came from naive CD4+ T cells from PBMCs. Described subset: CD45RA+ positively selected. The clonotype comes from a man aged 18 to 29 in good health. Some clones in this sample may be carry-over from other donors' samples. The chain recombines TRBV9 with TRBJ2-2; 10 bases line up with TRBD2. This CDR3 is CASSTSGTAGELFF. The CDR3 nucleotides read TGTGCCAGCAGCACTAGCGGGACTGCCGGGGAGCTGTTTTTT.